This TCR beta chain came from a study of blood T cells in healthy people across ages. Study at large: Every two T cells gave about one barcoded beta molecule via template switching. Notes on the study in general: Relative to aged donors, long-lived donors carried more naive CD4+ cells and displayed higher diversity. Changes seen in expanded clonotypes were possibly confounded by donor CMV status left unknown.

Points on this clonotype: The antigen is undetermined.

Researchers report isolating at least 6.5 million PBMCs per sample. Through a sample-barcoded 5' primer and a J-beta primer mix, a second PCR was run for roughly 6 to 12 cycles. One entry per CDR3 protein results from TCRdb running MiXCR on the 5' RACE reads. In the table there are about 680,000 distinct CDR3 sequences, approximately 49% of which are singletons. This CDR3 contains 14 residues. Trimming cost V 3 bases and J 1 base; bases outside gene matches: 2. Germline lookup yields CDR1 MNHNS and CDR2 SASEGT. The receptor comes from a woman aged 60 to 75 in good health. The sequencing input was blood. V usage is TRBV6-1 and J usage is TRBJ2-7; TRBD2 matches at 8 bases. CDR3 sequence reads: CASSDSGASYEQYF. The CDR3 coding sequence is TGTGCCAGCAGTGATAGCGGGGCGTCCTACGAGCAGTACTTC.